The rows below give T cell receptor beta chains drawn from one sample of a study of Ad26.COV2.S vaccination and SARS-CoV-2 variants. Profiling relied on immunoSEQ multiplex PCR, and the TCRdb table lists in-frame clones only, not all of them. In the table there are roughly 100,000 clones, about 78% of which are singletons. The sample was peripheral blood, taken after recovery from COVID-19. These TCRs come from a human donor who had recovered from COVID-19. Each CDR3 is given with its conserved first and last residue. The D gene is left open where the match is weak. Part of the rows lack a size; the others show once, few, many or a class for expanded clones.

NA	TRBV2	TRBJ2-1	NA	TGTGCCACCCAGGGGGGAAGCTCCTACAATGAGCAGTTCTTC	CATQGGSSYNEQFF
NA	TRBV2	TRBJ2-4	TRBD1	TGTGCCAGCAGTCTAGAGACAGGGGGAATAAACATTCAGTACTTC	CASSLETGGINIQYF
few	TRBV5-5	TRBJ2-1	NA	TGTGCCAGCAGCTTGGAGGACAGTGGTAAGTACAATGAGCAGTTCTTC	CASSLEDSGKYNEQFF
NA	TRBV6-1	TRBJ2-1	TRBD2	TGTGCCAGCAGTGAAGCGGATGGAGCGGGGGCGACTTACAATGAGCAGTTCTTC	CASSEADGAGATYNEQFF
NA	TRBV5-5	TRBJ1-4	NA	TGTGCCAGCAGCCCCCACGGGGAAAAACTGTTTTTT	CASSPHGEKLFF
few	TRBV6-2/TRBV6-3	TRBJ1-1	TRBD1	TGTGCCAGCAGTTACCCGGGACAGGGAGAAGCTTTCTTT	CASSYPGQGEAFF
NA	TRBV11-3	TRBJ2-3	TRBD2	TGTGCCAGCAGCCCCGGGACTAGCGGGGTGATTAGCACAGATACGCAGTATTTT	CASSPGTSGVISTDTQYF
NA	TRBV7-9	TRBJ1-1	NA	TGTGCCAGCAGCCCGGTGGGCGGCACTGAAGCTTTCTTT	CASSPVGGTEAFF
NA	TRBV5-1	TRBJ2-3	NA	TGCGCCAGCAGCCCGGGCCAGGAATACACAGATACGCAGTATTTT	CASSPGQEYTDTQYF
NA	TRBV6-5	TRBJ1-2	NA	TGTGCCAGCAGTTACTCAGTTTGGGATGAATATGGCTACACCTTC	CASSYSVWDEYGYTF
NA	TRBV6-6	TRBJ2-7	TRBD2	TGTGCCAGCCTGAACGGGGGGGGTCATTCCTACGAGCAGTACTTC	CASLNGGGHSYEQYF
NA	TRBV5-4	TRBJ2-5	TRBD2	TGTGCCAGCAGCTCACTAGCGGGGGGTACCTTCTGGGAGACCCAGTACTTC	CASSSLAGGTFWETQYF
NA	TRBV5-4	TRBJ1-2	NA	TGTGCCAGCAGCTTGGTCCAGGGCCCTCTAGGCTACACCTTC	CASSLVQGPLGYTF
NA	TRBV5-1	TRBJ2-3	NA	TGCGCCAGCAGCCGCATCGGAGGTGGCCTTAGCACAGATACGCAGTATTTT	CASSRIGGGLSTDTQYF
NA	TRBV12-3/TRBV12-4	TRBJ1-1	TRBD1	TGTGCCAGCAGTTTAATCGTCAGGGGGCAAGCTTTCTTT	CASSLIVRGQAFF
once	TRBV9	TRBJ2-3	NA	TGTGCCAGCAGCCAAGAGTCGAGCACAGATACGCAGTATTTT	CASSQESSTDTQYF
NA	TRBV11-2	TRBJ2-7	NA	TGTGCCAGCAGCTCAGGGGTAGATGGCTACGAGCAGTACTTC	CASSSGVDGYEQYF
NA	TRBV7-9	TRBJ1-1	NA	TGTGCCAGCAGCTTAGTAGGTAGGCAGGGGTTGGCTGAAGCTTTCTTT	CASSLVGRQGLAEAFF
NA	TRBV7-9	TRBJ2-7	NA	TGTGCCAGCAGCTTTTCCGGCAGGGGAGGCTACGAGCAGTACTTC	CASSFSGRGGYEQYF
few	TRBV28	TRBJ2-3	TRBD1	TGTGCCAGCAGTTACAGGGGGCGCGGGTCTGCCAGCACAGATACGCAGTATTTT	CASSYRGRGSASTDTQYF
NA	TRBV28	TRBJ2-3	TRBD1	TGTGCCAGCAGTCCGCTCGGAACAGGGGGCGCAGATACGCAGTATTTT	CASSPLGTGGADTQYF
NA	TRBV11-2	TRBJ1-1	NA	TGTGCCAGCAGCTTAGAGGGGGGCATTGCTGAAGCTTTCTTT	CASSLEGGIAEAFF
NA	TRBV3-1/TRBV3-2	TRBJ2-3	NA	TGTGCCAGCAGCCAAGCGGATAGCACAGATACGCAGTATTTT	CASSQADSTDTQYF
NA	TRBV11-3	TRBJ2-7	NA	TGTGCCAGCAGCTTCGGGGACAAGGGCTACGAGCAGTACTTC	CASSFGDKGYEQYF
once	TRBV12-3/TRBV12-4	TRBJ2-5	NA	TGTGCCAGCAATTCGGGGCCACAAGAGACCCAGTACTTC	CASNSGPQETQYF
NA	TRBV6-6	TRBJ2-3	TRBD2	TGTGCCAGCAGTCGGCCCCTAGCGGGGGGGAACACAGATACGCAGTATTTT	CASSRPLAGGNTDTQYF
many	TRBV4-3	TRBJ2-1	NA	TGCGCCAGCAGCCGTGGCTATGTGGGCAATGAGCAGTTCTTC	CASSRGYVGNEQFF
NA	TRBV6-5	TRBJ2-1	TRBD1	TGTGCCAGCAGAAGACAGGGGGCCGGCAATGAGCAGTTCTTC	CASRRQGAGNEQFF
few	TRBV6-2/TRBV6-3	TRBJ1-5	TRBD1	TGTGCCAGCAGCATGACAGGGGATCAGCCCCAGCATTTT	CASSMTGDQPQHF
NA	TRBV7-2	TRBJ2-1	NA	TGTGCCAGCAGCTTACCGCGCAGGATGCCCTACAATGAGCAGTTCTTC	CASSLPRRMPYNEQFF
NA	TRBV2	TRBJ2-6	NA	TGTGCCGGAAACAGGGAAGGCTCTGGGGCCAACGTCCTGACTTTC	CAGNREGSGANVLTF
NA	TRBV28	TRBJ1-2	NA	TGTGCCAGCAAGGGGGGGCCCAATGGCTACACCTTC	CASKGGPNGYTF
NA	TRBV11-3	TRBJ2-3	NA	TGTGCCAGCAGCTTAGAAGGGAGCACAGATACGCAGTATTTT	CASSLEGSTDTQYF
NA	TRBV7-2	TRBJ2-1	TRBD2	TGTGCCAGCAGCTTAGAAATTAGCGGGGGGCGTACTGAGCAGTTCTTC	CASSLEISGGRTEQFF
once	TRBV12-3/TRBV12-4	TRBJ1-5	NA	TGTGCCAGCGGGGAGCAGCCAGATCAGCCCCAGCATTTT	CASGEQPDQPQHF
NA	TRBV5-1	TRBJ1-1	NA	TGCGCCAGCAGCCTTGGGACACTGAACACTGAAGCTTTCTTT	CASSLGTLNTEAFF
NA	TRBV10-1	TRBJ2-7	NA	TGCGCCAGCAGTGACTTACTCGGAGACGAGCAGTACTTC	CASSDLLGDEQYF
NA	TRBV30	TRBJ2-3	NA	TGTGCCTGGAGTGTACTTGGTAGCACAGATACGCAGTATTTT	CAWSVLGSTDTQYF
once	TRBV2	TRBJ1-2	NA	TGTGCCAGCAGTCCCCAACCCCCAACTCGCGGCACAAACTATGGCTACACCTTC	CASSPQPPTRGTNYGYTF
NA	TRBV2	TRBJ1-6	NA	TGTGCCAGCGATAGGGCTGATTCACCCCTCCACTTT	CASDRADSPLHF
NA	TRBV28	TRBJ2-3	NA	TGTGCCACCCAGGGTTCCACAGATACGCAGTATTTT	CATQGSTDTQYF